Following are 7 T cell receptor beta chains from one sample sequenced in a study of OX40 agonist ivuxolimab in advanced cancers. The table came from immunoSEQ multiplex PCR; TCRdb's copy has only in-frame clones and leaves some out. This sample yields approximately 100,000 clones, of which roughly 94% are seen a single time; 0.45% to 0.6% belongs to the top ten. The sequenced sample was CD4+ or CD8+ T cells sorted from blood, obtained in a trial of the OX40 agonist ivuxolimab. These receptors were taken from an adult with an advanced solid tumor such as melanoma, head and neck, liver or kidney cancer.

CDR3 residues: CASPQARVGNQPQHF. The CDR3 nucleotides read TGTGCCAGCCCCCAAGCCAGGGTAGGCAATCAGCCCCAGCATTTT. The V gene is TRBV6-4, the J gene TRBJ1-5, with D possibly TRBD1 on 5 matching bases. The V and J ends lost 8 bases and 2 bases respectively, with 16 bases between them. The CDR3 covers 15 residues. The germline V gene has CDR1 MRHNA and CDR2 SNTAGT.

The rearrangement links TRBV23-1 to TRBJ2-1; 10 bases fit TRBD1. TRBV23-1 is identified as an open reading frame with a role that is uncertain. This CDR3 contains 14 residues. The V and J ends lost 2 bases and 6 bases, in that order; junction bases with no gene match: 1. The CDR3 protein is CASSQGDRGNEQFF. In DNA, the CDR3 is TGCGCCAGCAGTCAAGGGGACAGGGGCAATGAGCAGTTCTTC.

This clone was seen a single time. The genes are TRBV6-1 and TRBJ1-1; tentative D call: TRBD1 (5 bases). V gave up 6 bases and J gave up 8 bases, with 10 bases separating them. The CDR3 covers 11 residues. The V gene's germline CDR1 is MNHNS and CDR2 SASEGT. The CDR3 reads CASSDRGEAFF. The CDR3 DNA sequence: TGTGCCAGCAGCGACAGAGGGGAAGCTTTCTTT.

The chain joins TRBV9 to TRBJ1-3, with D perhaps TRBD1 (5 bases). The germline CDR1 and CDR2 sequences are SGDLS and YYNGEE. This CDR3 has 15 residues. Trimming removed 2 bases from V and 3 bases from J, with 12 bases in between. The CDR3 sequence: CASSVGEGSGNTIYF. DNA of the CDR3: TGTGCCAGCAGCGTCGGGGAGGGGAGTGGAAACACCATATATTTT.

The V call is TRBV5-1, the J call TRBJ1-2; 12 nucleotides match TRBD1. The germline CDR1 and CDR2 sequences are SGHRS and YFSETQ. With V trimmed by 4 bases and J by 8 bases, 15 bases remained unmatched. The CDR3 totals 17 residues. This chain's CDR3 is CASSVLIAGTGGLGYTF. CDR3 bases: TGCGCCAGCAGCGTCCTAATTGCCGGGACAGGGGGCTTAGGCTACACCTTC. Full variable domain (outside the CDR3, taken from reference TRBV5-1 and TRBJ1-2): KAGVTQTPRYLIKTRGQQVTLSCSPISGHRSVSWYQQTPGQGLQFLFEYFSETQRNKGNFPGRFSGRQFSNSRSEMNVSTLELGDSALYLCASSVLIAGTGGLGYTFGSGTRLTVV.

V usage is TRBV5-1 and J usage is TRBJ2-5, with D possibly TRBD1 on 5 matching bases. Trimming removed 4 bases at V and 0 bases at J, with 10 bases between. Germline V lookup: CDR1 SGHRS, CDR2 YFSETQ. This CDR3 is 14 amino acids long. CDR3 DNA: TGCGCCAGCAGCGAAACAGGCGACCAAGAGACCCAGTACTTC. This sequence encodes CASSETGDQETQYF.

CDR3 DNA: TGCGCCAGCAGCTTGGGGCAAAATCAGCCCCAGCATTTT. Its translation is CASSLGQNQPQHF. The V and J genes are TRBV5-1 and TRBJ1-5; D remains unclear. This CDR3 is built from 13 residues. Looked up from germline, CDR1 is SGHRS and CDR2 is YFSETQ. V lost 0 bases and J 4 bases, leaving 5 bases between the germline ends.